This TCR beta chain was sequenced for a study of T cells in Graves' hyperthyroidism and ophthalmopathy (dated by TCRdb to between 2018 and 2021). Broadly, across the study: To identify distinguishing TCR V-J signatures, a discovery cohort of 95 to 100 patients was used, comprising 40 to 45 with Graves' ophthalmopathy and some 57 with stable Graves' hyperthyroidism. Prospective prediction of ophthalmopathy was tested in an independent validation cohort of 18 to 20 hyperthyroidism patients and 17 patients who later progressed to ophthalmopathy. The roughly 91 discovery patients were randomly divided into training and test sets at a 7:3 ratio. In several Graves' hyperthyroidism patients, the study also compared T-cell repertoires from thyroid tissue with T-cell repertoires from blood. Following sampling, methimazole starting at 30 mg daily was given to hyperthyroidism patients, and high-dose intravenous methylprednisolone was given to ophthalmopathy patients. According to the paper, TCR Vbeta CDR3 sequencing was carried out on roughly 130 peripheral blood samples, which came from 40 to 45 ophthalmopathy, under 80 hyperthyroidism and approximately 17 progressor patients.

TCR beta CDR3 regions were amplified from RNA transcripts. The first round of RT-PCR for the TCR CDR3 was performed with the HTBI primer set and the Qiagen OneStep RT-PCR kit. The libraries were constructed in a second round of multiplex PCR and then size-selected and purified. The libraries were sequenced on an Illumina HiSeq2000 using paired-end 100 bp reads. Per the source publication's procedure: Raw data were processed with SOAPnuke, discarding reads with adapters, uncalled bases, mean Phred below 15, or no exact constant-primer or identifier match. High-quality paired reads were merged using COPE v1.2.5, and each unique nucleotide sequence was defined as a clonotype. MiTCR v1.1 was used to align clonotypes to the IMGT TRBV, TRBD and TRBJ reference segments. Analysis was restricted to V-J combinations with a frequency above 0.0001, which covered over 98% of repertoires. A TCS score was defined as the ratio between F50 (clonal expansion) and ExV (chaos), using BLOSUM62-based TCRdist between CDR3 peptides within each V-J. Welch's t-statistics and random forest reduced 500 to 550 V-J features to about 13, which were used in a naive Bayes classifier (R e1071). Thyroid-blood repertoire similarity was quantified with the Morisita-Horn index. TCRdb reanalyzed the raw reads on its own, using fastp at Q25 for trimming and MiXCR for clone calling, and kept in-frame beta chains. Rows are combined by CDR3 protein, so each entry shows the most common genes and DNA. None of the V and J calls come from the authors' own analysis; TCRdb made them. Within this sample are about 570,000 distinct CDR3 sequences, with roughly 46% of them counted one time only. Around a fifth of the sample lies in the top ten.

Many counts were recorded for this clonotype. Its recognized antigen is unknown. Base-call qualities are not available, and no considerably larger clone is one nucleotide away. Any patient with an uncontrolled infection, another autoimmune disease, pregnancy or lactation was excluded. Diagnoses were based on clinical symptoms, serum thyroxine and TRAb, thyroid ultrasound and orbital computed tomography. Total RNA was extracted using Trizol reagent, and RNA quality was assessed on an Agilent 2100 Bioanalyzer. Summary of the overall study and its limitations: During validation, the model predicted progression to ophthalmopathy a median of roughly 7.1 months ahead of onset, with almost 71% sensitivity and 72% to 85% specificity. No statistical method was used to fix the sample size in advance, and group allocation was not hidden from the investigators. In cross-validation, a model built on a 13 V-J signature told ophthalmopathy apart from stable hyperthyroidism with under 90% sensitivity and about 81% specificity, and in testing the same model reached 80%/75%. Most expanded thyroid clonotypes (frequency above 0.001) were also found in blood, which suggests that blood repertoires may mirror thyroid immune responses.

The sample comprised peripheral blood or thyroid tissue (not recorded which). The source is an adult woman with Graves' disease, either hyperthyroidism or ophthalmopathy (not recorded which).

CDR3 reads: CASSQDRLAGVEQYF. The DNA sequence is as follows: TGCGCCAGCAGCCAAGATCGCCTAGCGGGAGTTGAGCAGTACTTC. The receptor chain draws on TRBV4-1 and TRBJ2-7; 10 central nucleotides agree with TRBD2. Via the germline V gene, CDR1 is MGHRA and CDR2 YSYEKL. Compared with germline, V lacks 0 bases and J lacks 7 bases; bases without a gene match: 6. The CDR3 sequence holds 15 residues, the cysteine and phenylalanine included. The kept DNA is CDR3 alone, 45 bases in frame from the first base.